This T cell receptor (beta chain) came from a study of post-analysis software for immune sequencing data (dated by TCRdb to the mid-2010s). Some background on the complete study: The recorded disease courses included relapsing-remitting, secondary progressive and progressive-relapsing multiple sclerosis, and some patients had no subtype annotation. The multiple sclerosis patient repertoires were compared with approximately 11 previously published healthy control repertoires from donors aged about 6 to 25 years. A subset of samples was prepared in parallel using single-end sample barcoding, then pooled and co-amplified after Illumina adapter ligation. Results and caveats for the whole study, not just this receptor: The multiple sclerosis patient group was slightly younger than the control group. Direct clustering with F measure revealed strong co-clustering of samples prepared in the same batch, which led to a batch-effect correction. Multiple sclerosis patients had significantly lower normalized Chao1 diversity than controls, a result that suggests substantial peripheral T-cell clonal expansion. Roughly 5 TRBV segments, including TRBV5-6, TRBV5-1 and TRBV20-1, were significantly more frequent in patients than controls.

TCR beta repertoires were profiled from peripheral blood of under 15 young patients with multiple sclerosis to demonstrate the VDJtools post-analysis software. The patients with multiple sclerosis were children and adolescents between about 6 and 17 years of age. Concerning this clonotype: Its antigen is unknown. Base qualities were left out, and no much larger clone turns up one base away.

The germline V gene (reference sequence) yields LNHNV for CDR1 and YYDKDF for CDR2. V and J are truncated by 0 bases and 4 bases respectively, leaving an intervening sequence of 14 bases. Counted from cysteine to phenylalanine, this CDR3 has 16 amino acids. Only the CDR3 portion is preserved as DNA: 48 bases, with reading frame beginning at the first base. Library preparation was by PCR. Sequencing used an Illumina HiSeq 2500. Unique molecular identifiers were incorporated into TCR beta cDNA libraries to reduce PCR and sequencing biases. Per 1 to 10 million input T cells, some 500,000 cDNA molecules were obtained, such that each molecule approximated one T cell. The patient libraries were prepared and sequenced using the same protocol as the earlier healthy control dataset. Within a given batch, samples were prepared together, multiplexed and sequenced on the same HiSeq lane. The published analysis was carried out like this. Raw barcoded reads were processed with MIGEC, and single-read molecular identifier groups were discarded before consensus assembly and CDR3 extraction. Clonotype tables were post-analysed with VDJtools, and diversity was normalized by down-sampling all datasets to the smallest sample size. To correct batch-related cross-sample contamination, repertoire overlap clustering matched CDR3 amino acid sequences but not nucleotide sequences. The raw public data were reprocessed by TCRdb itself: fastp quality trimming at Q25, MiXCR clonotype calling, in-frame beta chains only. Each CDR3 protein gets just one entry, which takes the most common genes and DNA from the rows behind it. TCRdb's processing, not the authors' own work, is the source of the V and J calls. Recorded for this sample are around 440,000 distinct CDR3 sequences; around 40% of them occurred a single time. The ten largest clonotypes hold roughly 12% of the sample.

In this chain, TRBV15 is recombined with TRBJ2-3, and perhaps TRBD2 as D gene, on 6 matching bases. This clonotype was sampled from a girl aged 5 to 17 with multiple sclerosis. Sequenced material: blood. DNA sequence: TGTGCCACCAGCAGAGATATAGCGGAAAGGGCAGATACGCAGTATTTT. This gives the protein CATSRDIAERADTQYF.